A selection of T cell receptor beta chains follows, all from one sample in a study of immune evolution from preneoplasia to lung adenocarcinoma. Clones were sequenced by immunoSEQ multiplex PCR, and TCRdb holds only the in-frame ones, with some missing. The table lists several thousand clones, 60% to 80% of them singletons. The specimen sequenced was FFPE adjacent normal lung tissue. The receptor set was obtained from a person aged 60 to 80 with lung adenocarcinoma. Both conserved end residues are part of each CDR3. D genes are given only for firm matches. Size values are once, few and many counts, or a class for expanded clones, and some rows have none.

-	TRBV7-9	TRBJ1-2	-	TGTGCCAGCAGCGTCGGGACGGTGTTTATGTATGGCTACACCTTC	CASSVGTVFMYGYTF
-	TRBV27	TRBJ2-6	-	TGTGCCAGCAGTCCCTCCGGTTTTTACTCTAGGGCCAACGTCCTGACTTTC	CASSPSGFYSRANVLTF
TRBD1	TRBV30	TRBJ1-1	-	TGTGCCTGGAGTTTGGTAGGACAGGGGGCTTTCTTT	CAWSLVGQGAFF
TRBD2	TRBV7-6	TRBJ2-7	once	TGTGCCAGCAGCTTTAGCACCGGGACTAGCGGAGTCTACGAGCAGTACTTC	CASSFSTGTSGVYEQYF
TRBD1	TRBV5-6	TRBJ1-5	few	TGTGCCAGCAGCTTGGCCAGCAGGGGGCGACGACAGCCCCAGCATTTT	CASSLASRGRRQPQHF
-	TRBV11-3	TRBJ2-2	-	TGTGCCAGCAGCTTAAAGGGAACCGGGGAGCTGTTTTTT	CASSLKGTGELFF
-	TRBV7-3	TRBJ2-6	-	TGTGCCAGCAGCCCAGGGCCCGCTGGGGCCAACGTCCTGACTTTC	CASSPGPAGANVLTF
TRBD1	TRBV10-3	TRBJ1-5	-	TGTGCCATCAGCCCGGGACAGGGAATGTCTGGCAATCAGCCCCAGCATTTT	CAISPGQGMSGNQPQHF
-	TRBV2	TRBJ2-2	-	TGTGCCAGCAGTAAAAGTGGGAACACCGGGGAGCTGTTTTTT	CASSKSGNTGELFF
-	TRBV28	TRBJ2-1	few	TGTGCCAGCAGTTTTGGGGGGCTGTACAATGAGCAGTTCTTC	CASSFGGLYNEQFF
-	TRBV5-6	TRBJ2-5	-	TGTGCCAGCAGCTTAGCCCCAGCCCTAAGACTAGGGACCCAGTACTTC	CASSLAPALRLGTQYF
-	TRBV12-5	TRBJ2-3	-	TGTGCTAGTGGTTTCATCGGGGGAGATACGCAGTATTTT	CASGFIGGDTQYF
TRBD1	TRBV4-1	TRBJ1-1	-	TGCGCCAGCAGCCCGGGACAGGGGGCGCGGACTGAAGCTTTCTTT	CASSPGQGARTEAFF
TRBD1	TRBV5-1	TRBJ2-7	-	TGCGCCAGCAGCTGGGGACAGGGGGCCTACGAGCAGTACTTC	CASSWGQGAYEQYF
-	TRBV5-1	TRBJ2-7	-	TGCGCCAGCAGCTTGGAGGCCTTGGGGCAGGGAACTAACGAGCAGTACTTC	CASSLEALGQGTNEQYF
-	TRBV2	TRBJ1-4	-	TGTGCCAGCAGTGAAACAACGGGCAATGAAAAACTGTTTTTT	CASSETTGNEKLFF
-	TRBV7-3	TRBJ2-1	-	TGTGCCAGCAGTCCGAGGGTTAGCTCCTACAATGAGCAGTTCTTC	CASSPRVSSYNEQFF
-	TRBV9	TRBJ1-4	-	TGTGCCAGCAGCCCCGGCGGGGGGGTGGTCGAAAAACTGTTTTTT	CASSPGGGVVEKLFF
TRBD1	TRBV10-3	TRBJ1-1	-	TGTGCCATCGCCAGGGGGGATGGCACTGAAGCTTTCTTT	CAIARGDGTEAFF
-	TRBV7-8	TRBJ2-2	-	TGTGCCAGCAGCTTAATCAGGAACACCGGGGAGCTGTTTTTT	CASSLIRNTGELFF
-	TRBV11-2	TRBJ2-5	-	TGTGCCAGCAGCCCCGGGACGGGAGATCTGGAGACCCAGTACTTC	CASSPGTGDLETQYF
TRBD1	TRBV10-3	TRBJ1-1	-	TGTGCCATCAGGGGGACAGGGGGAAGGAACACTGAAGCTTTCTTT	CAIRGTGGRNTEAFF
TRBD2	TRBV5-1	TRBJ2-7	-	TGCGCCAGCAGCTTGACTAGCGGGAGAACCGAGCAGTACTTC	CASSLTSGRTEQYF
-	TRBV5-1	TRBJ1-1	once	TGCGCCAGCAGCTCCCTCGGGAACACTGAAGCTTTCTTT	CASSSLGNTEAFF
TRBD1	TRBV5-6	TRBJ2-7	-	TGTGCCAGCAGCTTGACTGCTGACAGGGAAAACGAGCAGTACTTC	CASSLTADRENEQYF
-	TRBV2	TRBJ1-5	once	TGTGCCAGCAGGAAGGAACGAGGGAATAGCAATCAGCCCCAGCATTTT	CASRKERGNSNQPQHF
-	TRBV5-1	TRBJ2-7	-	TGCGCCAGCAGCTGGGGGGCGTGGGAGCAGTACTTC	CASSWGAWEQYF
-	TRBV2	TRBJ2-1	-	TGTGCCAGCAGTGGCCGGGGTCTCAATGAGCAGTTCTTC	CASSGRGLNEQFF